Sequencing of this TCR beta chain was carried out in a study of OX40 agonist ivuxolimab in advanced cancers. Study context: Ivuxolimab, an antibody acting as an agonist of OX40 (CD134), was used to treat patients. Administration of intravenous ivuxolimab to patients occurred every 2 weeks at 0.01 to 10 mg/kg. Broader study findings: Averaged across samples, CD8+ T cells carried more expanded clones than CD4+ did.

Worth noting for this clone: Its target is not known.

Data came from immunoSEQ multiplex PCR; TCRdb stores just in-frame clones and leaves some out. The table has tens of thousands of clones, around 84% seen once. CDR1 and CDR2 (germline): SNHLY, FYNNEI. The CDR3 consists of 13 residues. V was pared by 7 bases and J by 2 bases, with 12 bases between. The clonotype was recovered from an adult with an advanced solid tumor such as melanoma, head and neck, liver or kidney cancer. V and J are TRBV2 and TRBJ2-7; D is tentatively TRBD1 or TRBD2 (6 bases each). Sample: CD4+ or CD8+ T cells sorted from blood, taken in a trial of the OX40 agonist ivuxolimab. CDR3 in amino acids: CASKGGQTYEQYF. CDR3 sequence (DNA): TGTGCCAGCAAGGGGGGTCAAACCTACGAGCAGTACTTC.